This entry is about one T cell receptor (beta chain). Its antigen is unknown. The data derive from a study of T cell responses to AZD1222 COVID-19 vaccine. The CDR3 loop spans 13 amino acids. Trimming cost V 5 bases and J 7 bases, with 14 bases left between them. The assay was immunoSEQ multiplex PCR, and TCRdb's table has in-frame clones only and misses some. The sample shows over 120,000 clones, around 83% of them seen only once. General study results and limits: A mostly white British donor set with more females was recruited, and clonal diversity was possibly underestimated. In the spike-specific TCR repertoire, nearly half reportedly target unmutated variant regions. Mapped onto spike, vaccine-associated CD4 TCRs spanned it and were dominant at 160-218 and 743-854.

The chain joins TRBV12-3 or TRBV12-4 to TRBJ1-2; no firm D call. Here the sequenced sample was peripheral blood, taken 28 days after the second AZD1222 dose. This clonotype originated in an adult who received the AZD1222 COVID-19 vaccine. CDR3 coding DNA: TGTGCCAGCAGTGTTTCAGACTTCGGTGGCTACACCTTC. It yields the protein CASSVSDFGGYTF.